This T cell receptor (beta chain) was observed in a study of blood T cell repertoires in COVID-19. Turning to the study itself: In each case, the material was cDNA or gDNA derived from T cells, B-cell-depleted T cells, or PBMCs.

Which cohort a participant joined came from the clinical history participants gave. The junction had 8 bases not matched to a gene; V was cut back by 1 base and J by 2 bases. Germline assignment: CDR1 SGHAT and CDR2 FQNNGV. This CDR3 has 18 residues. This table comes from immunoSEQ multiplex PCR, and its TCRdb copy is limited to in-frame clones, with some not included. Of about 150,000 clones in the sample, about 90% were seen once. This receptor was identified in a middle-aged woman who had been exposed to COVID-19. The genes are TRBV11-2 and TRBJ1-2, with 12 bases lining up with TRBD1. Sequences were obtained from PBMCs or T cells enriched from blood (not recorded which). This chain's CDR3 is CASSLGFRDRGRNYGYTF. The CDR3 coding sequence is TGTGCCAGCAGCTTAGGGTTCCGGGACAGGGGGCGCAACTATGGCTACACCTTC. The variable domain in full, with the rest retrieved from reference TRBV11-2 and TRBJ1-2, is EAGVAQSPRYKIIEKRQSVAFWCNPISGHATLYWYQQILGQGPKLLIQFQNNGVVDDSQLPKDRFSAERLKGVDSTLKIQPAKLEDSAVYLCASSLGFRDRGRNYGYTFGSGTRLTVV.